This T cell receptor beta chain was profiled in a study of Tregs in tolerant kidney transplant recipients. Study conclusions and caveats: Validation in larger populations is needed because few patients were studied. Tregs expanded with activated donor B cells seemed most donor-specific.

This table comes from immunoSEQ multiplex PCR, and its TCRdb copy is limited to in-frame clones, with some not included. The profile shows under 90,000 clones, around 90% of them singletons. This CDR3 has 13 amino acids. Germline V gene lookup returns CDR1 MGHDK and CDR2 SYGVNS. V dropped 7 bases and J dropped 2 bases, with 11 bases sitting between them. Mixed chimerism was transient after nonmyeloablative marrow transplants from related graft donors. Thawed PBMCs were FACS-sorted into unstimulated CD4+CD25+CD127- regulatory T cells, CD4+CD25- non-regulatory cells, CD4 and CD8 cells. This clone was observed a handful of times. Its target is unknown.

The chain is built from TRBV25-1 and TRBJ2-5; the D gene is possibly TRBD2 (6 bases). The clonotype was recovered from a human patient who received a combined kidney and bone marrow transplant. Among the T cells, some may be from the graft donor. This specimen consisted of CD4+ T cells from blood (PBMCs), obtained 24 months after the transplant. Here the CDR3 DNA reads TGTGCCAGCACCGCCGCGGGACAAGAGACCCAGTACTTC. Translation: CASTAAGQETQYF.